These 31 T cell receptor beta chains came from one sample sequenced in a study of T cells expressing NK-cell markers. TCRdb re-called the 5' RACE reads and shows each CDR3 protein once, DNA omitted. This listing includes 300,000 to 450,000 distinct CDR3 sequences. The sequenced material came from blood T cells: a sorted CD56 or NKG2C T cell subset, CD4+ or CD8+ T cells, or bulk PBMC T cells (not recorded which). The source is a man aged 18 to 69 in good health.

The gene calls are TRBV7-2 and TRBJ2-7; the D call of TRBD2 rests on TCRdb alone, since no DNA is present to check it. Germline V gene lookup returns CDR1 SGHTA and CDR2 FQGNSA. This CDR3 spans 17 amino acids. The CDR3 loop reads CASSLAVHGTRPYEQYF. Full variable domain (rest looked up from reference TRBV7-2 and TRBJ2-7): GAGVSQSPSNKVTEKGKDVELRCDPISGHTALYWYRQSLGQGLEFLIYFQGNSAPDKSGLPSDRFSAERTGGSVSTLTIQRTQQEDSAVYLCASSLAVHGTRPYEQYFGPGTRLTVT.

This chain connects TRBV28 to TRBJ2-3; TCRdb selects TRBD1, and the lack of DNA leaves this call unchecked. This CDR3 has 21 residues. Germline V lookup: CDR1 MDHEN, CDR2 SYDVKM. The CDR3 region is CASRYQLKQPRDRGLRDTQYF.

The chain couples TRBV28 to TRBJ2-1. CDR1 and CDR2 from the germline V gene are MDHEN and SYDVKM. This CDR3 has 15 amino acids. The CDR3 here is CASSYATHSYNEQFF.

The CDR3 protein is CSASPLSSYNEQFF. J is TRBJ2-1 and V is TRBV20-1. The CDR3 sequence is 14 residues long. The V gene's germline CDR1 is DFQATT and CDR2 SNEGSKA (reference sequence).

V is TRBV15 and J is TRBJ2-5; the D gene TCRdb calls, TRBD1, cannot be checked with no DNA. The CDR3 length is 15 residues. Germline V gene lookup returns CDR1 LNHNV and CDR2 YYDKDF (reference sequence). The CDR3 loop is CATSGDRSRGETQYF.

This chain connects TRBV20-1 to TRBJ2-5; TCRdb selects TRBD1, and the lack of DNA leaves this call unchecked. Per the germline V gene, CDR1 is DFQATT and CDR2 is SNEGSKA (reference sequence). The CDR3 runs 15 residues. This chain's CDR3 is CSAIPRDRGGETQYF.

The gene calls are TRBV4-2 and TRBJ1-3. The germline CDR1 and CDR2 sequences are LGHNA and YNFKEQ. The CDR3 has 12 amino acids. CDR3 loop: CASSQVGNTIYF.

The chain links TRBV4-2 to TRBJ2-7; the TRBD1 assignment by TCRdb is unverifiable without DNA. The CDR3 spans 15 residues. Germline CDR1 LGHNA, CDR2 YNFKEQ. Here the CDR3 reads CASSPGGSTTYEQYF.

The chain couples TRBV15 to TRBJ2-1; checking the TCRdb D call of TRBD2 is not possible without DNA. Germline V gene lookup returns CDR1 LNHNV and CDR2 YYDKDF (reference sequence). This CDR3 spans 15 amino acids. CDR3: CATSREGLSYNEQFF.

V and J are TRBV12-3 or TRBV12-4 and TRBJ1-1; no DNA is available, so the TRBD1 call from TCRdb remains unchecked. There are 14 residues in the CDR3. CDR3 region: CASRMTGGHTEAFF.

V usage is TRBV5-6 and J usage is TRBJ1-5. The germline V gene encodes CDR1 SGHDT and CDR2 YYEEEE. This CDR3 has 13 amino acids. This CDR3 reads CASSQKHNQPQHF.

The V gene is TRBV6-5, the J gene TRBJ2-1. The CDR3 extends over 16 amino acids. Germline V gene lookup returns CDR1 MNHEY and CDR2 SVGAGI. This CDR3 reads CASSYSSPVTYNEQFF.

The gene calls are TRBV24-1 and TRBJ1-5; the TCRdb D gene call, TRBD1, has no DNA to confirm it. Germline CDR1 KGHDR, CDR2 SFDVKD. This CDR3 region has 15 residues. CDR3 loop: CATSQGEYSNQPQHF.

This rearrangement joins TRBV5-1 to TRBJ2-7; TCRdb names TRBD2, which stays unverified in the absence of DNA. CDR1 is SGHRS and CDR2 is YFSETQ in the germline V gene. The CDR3 is made up of 15 amino acids. CDR3 region: CASSLQAGGTYEQYF.

This rearrangement joins TRBV7-9 to TRBJ2-7; TCRdb selects TRBD2, and the lack of DNA leaves this call unchecked. The CDR3 has 17 residues. Germline V gene data show CDR1 as SEHNR and CDR2 as FQNEAQ (reference sequence). The CDR3 loop reads CASSPNWGGASSYEQYF.

The chain has TRBV18 and TRBJ2-3; absent DNA, TCRdb's TRBD2 call cannot be checked. The germline V gene has CDR1 KGHSH and CDR2 LQKENI. The CDR3 runs 13 residues. The CDR3 region is CASPAGHTDTQYF.

The chain couples TRBV14 to TRBJ1-1. The germline CDR1 and CDR2 sequences are SGHDN and FVKESK. This CDR3 comprises 14 residues. The CDR3 sequence is CASSQERVFTEAFF.

The rearrangement joins TRBV28 to TRBJ1-5; the TRBD1 assignment by TCRdb is unverifiable without DNA. Germline CDR1 reads MDHEN; CDR2 reads SYDVKM. This CDR3 contains 14 residues. CDR3 sequence: CASSPGTGNFAQHF.

The chain has TRBV11-2 and TRBJ2-1; TCRdb indicates TRBD1, and absent DNA this call remains unverified. Germline lookup yields CDR1 SGHAT and CDR2 FQNNGV. There are 15 residues in the CDR3. The CDR3 region is CASTPGNRVPNEQFF.

The V and J genes are TRBV7-9 and TRBJ1-1; the D gene TCRdb calls, TRBD1, cannot be checked with no DNA. Per germline, CDR1 SEHNR and CDR2 FQNEAQ (reference sequence). CDR3 length: 14 amino acids. Here the CDR3 reads CASSSQDRAREAFF.

The CDR3 loop is CASSGDSYTNEKLFF. The gene calls are TRBV7-9 and TRBJ1-4. This CDR3 spans 15 amino acids. Germline loops: CDR1 SEHNR, CDR2 FQNEAQ (reference sequence). The full variable domain, with the rest looked up from reference TRBV7-9 and TRBJ1-4, is DTGVSQNPRHKITKRGQNVTFRCDPISEHNRLYWYRQTLGQGPEFLTYFQNEAQLEKSRLLSDRFSAERPKGSFSTLEIQRTEQGDSAMYLCASSGDSYTNEKLFFGSGTQLSVL.

The gene calls are TRBV7-3 and TRBJ2-1; the D call of TRBD2 rests on TCRdb alone, since no DNA is present to check it. Germline V CDR1 and CDR2: SGHTA, FQGTGA. The CDR3 is 16 residues long. The CDR3 reads CASSLRLAGRADEQFF.

The chain couples TRBV6-5 to TRBJ2-3; absent DNA, TCRdb's TRBD2 call cannot be checked. Looked up from germline, CDR1 is MNHEY and CDR2 is SVGAGI. The CDR3 consists of 15 residues. This chain's CDR3 is CASSYSAGGPDTQYF.

The V and J genes are TRBV2 and TRBJ2-6; there is no DNA to check the TCRdb D call of TRBD1. The CDR3 extends over 14 amino acids. Germline CDR1 SNHLY, CDR2 FYNNEI. The CDR3 region is CASTQGAGANVLTF.

The chain combines TRBV20-1 with TRBJ1-1. The CDR3 loop spans 11 amino acids. Germline V gene sequence: CDR1 DFQATT, CDR2 SNEGSKA (reference sequence). CDR3 loop: CSGGGDTEAFF.

The chain is built from TRBV6-1 and TRBJ1-4; TCRdb selects TRBD1, and the lack of DNA leaves this call unchecked. Germline assignment: CDR1 MNHNS and CDR2 SASEGT. This CDR3 is 15 amino acids long. CDR3 residues: CASTWDRGRGEKLFF.

The chain has TRBV6-5 and TRBJ1-1; TCRdb calls TRBD1, which cannot be checked without DNA. Germline CDR1 reads MNHEY; CDR2 reads SVGAGI. The CDR3 contains 15 residues. Here the CDR3 reads CASSSPRVMNTEAFF.

The J gene is TRBJ1-1, the V gene TRBV24-1; TCRdb's assignment of TRBD1 cannot be checked, as there is no DNA. From germline, CDR1 is KGHDR and CDR2 SFDVKD. The CDR3 totals 12 residues. This chain's CDR3 is CATSDPGHGAFF.

The V gene is TRBV30, the J gene TRBJ1-2; TCRdb proposes TRBD1, but this gene call is untestable without DNA. The CDR3 spans 14 residues. CDR1 and CDR2 (germline): GTSNPN, SVGIG (reference sequence). The CDR3 reads CAWSAYTGPYGYTF.

The V and J genes are TRBV19 and TRBJ1-1. The CDR3 consists of 15 residues. CDR1 is LNHDA, CDR2 SQIVND, per germline (reference sequence). The CDR3 loop is CASSNYPRTNTEAFF.

This chain uses TRBV7-2 with TRBJ2-5; TCRdb indicates TRBD1, and absent DNA this call remains unverified. Germline-derived CDR1 and CDR2 are SGHTA and FQGNSA. The CDR3 runs to 16 residues. CDR3 protein: CASSLAPAGVTKTQYF.